This TCR beta chain was retrieved from a study of CD4 T cells in relation to SARS-CoV-2 and coronaviruses. Overall study context: ViraFEST: roughly 10-day antigen culture of PBMCs, then TCR beta CDR3 sequencing. Median patient age was around 40 years, spanning 21 to 72 years.

Naive or memory CD4+ cells were cultured 1:1 with T cell-depleted PBMCs plus CEF. The data were produced by immunoSEQ multiplex PCR, yet TCRdb's version contains in-frame clones alone and is incomplete. Here the sample spans around 41,000 clones, about 80% being singletons. On this clone itself: Antigen: not known.

With 0 bases removed from V and 2 bases from J, the gap between germline ends came to 17 bases. The CDR3 contains 18 residues. Germline values: CDR1 SGHAT, CDR2 FQNNGV. The chain couples TRBV11-2 to TRBJ1-5; weak D call: TRBD1 (5 bases). The TCR originated in an adult with COVID-19. The sample was naive CD4+ T cells from PBMCs, cultured in vitro. Documented subset: naive CD4+ T cells isolated by negative enrichment. The CDR3 DNA follows: TGTGCCAGCAGCTTAGAACCGCACAAGGGGCAGGGCAATCAGCCCCAGCATTTT. This gives the protein CASSLEPHKGQGNQPQHF.